This note documents a single T cell receptor beta chain sequence. The data were taken from a study of blood T cell repertoires in COVID-19. Turning to the study itself: There were acute and convalescent COVID-19 samples, and they came from the United States, Italy and Spain.

Participants came from about 23 US areas, aged about 18 to 95 years. Cohort 3 donors were reported recovered after two negative PCRs, clearance, or symptom resolution. V was trimmed by 4 bases and J by 1 base, leaving 14 bases between them. Germline CDR1 SGHRS, CDR2 YFSETQ. This CDR3 comprises 15 residues. TCRdb keeps only in-frame clones here, not all; method: immunoSEQ multiplex PCR. The sample has under 150,000 clones, 75% to 90% seen once; the top ten hold about 2.5%. This clonotype was sampled from a woman between 50 and 59 years old who had recovered from COVID-19. The sample consisted of PBMCs or T cells enriched from blood (not recorded which). V gene TRBV5-1 combines with J gene TRBJ1-1; TRBD1 is a possible D gene (5 bases). The CDR3 region is CASSIQDPRNTEAFF. In nucleotides, the CDR3 is TGCGCCAGCAGCATACAGGACCCAAGGAACACTGAAGCTTTCTTT.